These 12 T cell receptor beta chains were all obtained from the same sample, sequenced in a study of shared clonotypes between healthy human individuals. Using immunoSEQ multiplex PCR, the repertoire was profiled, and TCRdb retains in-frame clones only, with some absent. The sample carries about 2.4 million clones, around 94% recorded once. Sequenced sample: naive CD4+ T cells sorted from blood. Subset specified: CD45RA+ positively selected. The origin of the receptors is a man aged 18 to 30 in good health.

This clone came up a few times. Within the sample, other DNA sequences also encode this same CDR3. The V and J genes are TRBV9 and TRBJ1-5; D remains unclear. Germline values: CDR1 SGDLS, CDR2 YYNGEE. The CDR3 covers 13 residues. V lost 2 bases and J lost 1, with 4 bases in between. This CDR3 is CASSVGSNQPQHF. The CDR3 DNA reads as TGTGCCAGCAGCGTTGGAAGCAATCAGCCCCAGCATTTT.

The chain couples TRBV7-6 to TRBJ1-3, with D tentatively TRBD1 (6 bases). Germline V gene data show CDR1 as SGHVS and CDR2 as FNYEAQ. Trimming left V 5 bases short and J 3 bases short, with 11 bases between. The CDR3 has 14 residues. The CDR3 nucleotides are TGTGCCAGCAGCCCAACAGGGAGTGGAAACACCATATATTTT. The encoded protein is CASSPTGSGNTIYF.

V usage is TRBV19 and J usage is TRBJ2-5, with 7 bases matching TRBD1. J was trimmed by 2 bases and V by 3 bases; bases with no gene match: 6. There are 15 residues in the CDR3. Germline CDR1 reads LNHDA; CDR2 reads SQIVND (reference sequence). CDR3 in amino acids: CASSIMGQPQETQYF. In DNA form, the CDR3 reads TGTGCCAGTAGTATTATGGGACAGCCGCAAGAGACCCAGTACTTC.

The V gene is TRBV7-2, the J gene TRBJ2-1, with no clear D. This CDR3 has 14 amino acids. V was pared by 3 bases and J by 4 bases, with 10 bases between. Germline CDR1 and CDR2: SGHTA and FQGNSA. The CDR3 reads CASSFSPGYNEQFF. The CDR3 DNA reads TGTGCCAGCAGCTTCTCCCCCGGTTACAATGAGCAGTTCTTC.

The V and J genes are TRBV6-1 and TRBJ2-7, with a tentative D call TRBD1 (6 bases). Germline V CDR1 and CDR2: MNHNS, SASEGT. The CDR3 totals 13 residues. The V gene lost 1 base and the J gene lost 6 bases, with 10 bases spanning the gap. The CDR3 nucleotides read TGTGCCAGCAGTGAAGGGCAGGGGCTCGAGCAGTACTTC. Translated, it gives CASSEGQGLEQYF.

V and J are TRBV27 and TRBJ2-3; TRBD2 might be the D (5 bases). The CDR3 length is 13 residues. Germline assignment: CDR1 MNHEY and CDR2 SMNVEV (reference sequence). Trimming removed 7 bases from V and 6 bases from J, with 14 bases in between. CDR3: CASTRTVSDTQYF. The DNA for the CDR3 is TGTGCCAGCACTAGGACTGTTTCGGATACGCAGTATTTT.

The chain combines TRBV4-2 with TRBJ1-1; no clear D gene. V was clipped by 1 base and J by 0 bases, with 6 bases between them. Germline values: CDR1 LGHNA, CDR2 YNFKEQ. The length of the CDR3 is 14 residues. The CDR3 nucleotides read TGTGCCAGCAGCCAAGTGGACCTGAACACTGAAGCTTTCTTT. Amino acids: CASSQVDLNTEAFF.

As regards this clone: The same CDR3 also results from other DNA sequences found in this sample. The CDR3 nucleotides read TGCGCCAGCAGCTTGGGCAGAGACACAGATACGCAGTATTTT. Translating gives CASSLGRDTDTQYF. The chain is built from TRBV5-1 and TRBJ2-3; D not resolved. Trimming stripped 0 bases from V and 2 bases from J, with 7 bases between. This CDR3 has 14 residues. Looked up from germline, CDR1 is SGHRS and CDR2 is YFSETQ.

The CDR3 is CASSLLADTGELFF. The CDR3 DNA is TGCGCCAGCAGCTTGCTAGCGGACACCGGGGAGCTGTTTTTT. V is TRBV5-1 and J is TRBJ2-2, with 7 nucleotides matching TRBD2. Germline assignment: CDR1 SGHRS and CDR2 YFSETQ. V was pared by 1 base and J by 3 bases, with 0 bases of the junction left unmatched. This CDR3 is built from 14 residues.

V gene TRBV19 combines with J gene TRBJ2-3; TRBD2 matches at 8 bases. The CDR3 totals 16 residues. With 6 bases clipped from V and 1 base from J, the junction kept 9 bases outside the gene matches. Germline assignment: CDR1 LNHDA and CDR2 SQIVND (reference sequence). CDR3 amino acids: CASSHPAGAGTDTQYF. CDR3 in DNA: TGTGCCAGTAGCCACCCAGCGGGAGCGGGCACAGATACGCAGTATTTT.

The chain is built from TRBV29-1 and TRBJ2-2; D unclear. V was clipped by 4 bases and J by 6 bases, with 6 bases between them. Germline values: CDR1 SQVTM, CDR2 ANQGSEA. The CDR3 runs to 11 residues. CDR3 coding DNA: TGCAGCGTTGCCCCGGCCGGGGAGCTGTTTTTT. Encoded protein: CSVAPAGELFF.

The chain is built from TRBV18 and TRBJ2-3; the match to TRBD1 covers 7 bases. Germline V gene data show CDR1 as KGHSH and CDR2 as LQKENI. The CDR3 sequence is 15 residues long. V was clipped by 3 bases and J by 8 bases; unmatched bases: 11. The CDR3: CASSPPGTVGGTQYF. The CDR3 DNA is TGTGCCAGCTCACCCCCAGGGACAGTCGGAGGTACGCAGTATTTT.